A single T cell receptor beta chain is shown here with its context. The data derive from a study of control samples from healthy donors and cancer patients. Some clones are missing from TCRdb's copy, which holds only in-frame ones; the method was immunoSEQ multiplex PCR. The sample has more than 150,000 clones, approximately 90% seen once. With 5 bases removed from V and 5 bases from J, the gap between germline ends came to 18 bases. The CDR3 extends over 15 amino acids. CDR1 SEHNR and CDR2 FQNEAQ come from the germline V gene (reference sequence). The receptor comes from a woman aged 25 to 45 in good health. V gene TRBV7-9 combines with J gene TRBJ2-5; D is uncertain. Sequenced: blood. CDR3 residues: CASSRPERAAETQYF. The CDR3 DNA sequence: TGTGCCAGCAGCCGGCCGGAAAGGGCCGCGGAGACCCAGTACTTC.